The present TCR beta chain was sequenced within a study of long-term antiretroviral therapy in people with HIV. A v3.0 immunoSEQ assay was performed at survey level. TCRdb's copy holds only in-frame clones and misses some; the assay was immunoSEQ multiplex PCR. The profile shows about 14,000 clones, around 80% of them singletons. The receptor's source is a man in his forties or fifties with HIV. The sequencing here drew on unsorted PBMCs, taken 3.1 years after starting antiretroviral therapy.

The CDR3 reads CASRASGGDTQYF. CDR3 nucleotide sequence: TGCGCCTCACGGGCCTCTGGAGGGGATACGCAGTATTTT. The J gene is TRBJ2-3, the V gene TRBV5-1; perhaps TRBD2 as D (6 bases). Germline V gives CDR1 SGHRS, CDR2 YFSETQ. The CDR3 has 13 amino acids. Between the trimmed V and J ends, which lost 10 bases and 6 bases, there was a span of 18 bases.